One and the same sample provided the 2 T cell receptor beta chains below, sequenced in a study of cytotoxic CD8 clonotypes in ibrutinib-treated CLL. Generated by immunoSEQ multiplex PCR, the TCRdb table keeps only in-frame clones and is missing some. The sample includes about 68,000 clones, about nine tenths of them seen just once. The sample was PBMCs, taken after 12 months of ibrutinib treatment. Receptors were obtained from a human donor with chronic lymphocytic leukemia.

The chain employs TRBV2 and TRBJ1-1; maybe TRBD1 (6 bases). CDR3 size: 16 residues. Looked up from germline, CDR1 is SNHLY and CDR2 is FYNNEI. V dropped 4 bases and J dropped 5 bases, with 20 bases sitting between them. The CDR3, as DNA: TGTGCCAGCAGTGCCTCATCCGGGGGGCTGGATACTGAAGCTTTCTTT. Translation gives CASSASSGGLDTEAFF.

The chain joins TRBV19 to TRBJ1-2, with TRBD1 matching 9 bases. J was trimmed by 10 bases and V by 5 bases; bases with no gene match: 14. CDR1 is LNHDA, CDR2 SQIVND, per germline (reference sequence). This CDR3 is 15 amino acids long. CDR3 DNA: TGTGCCAGTAGTTCCACCGGGACAGGGCTAGAGGCCTACACCTTC. Protein: CASSSTGTGLEAYTF.